The TCR beta chain described here comes from a study of blood T cells in healthy people across ages. Study findings and constraints: Diversity of TCR beta correlated strongly with naive T cell percentage.

This CDR3 contains 13 residues. Between the trimmed V and J ends, which lost 4 bases and 8 bases, there was a span of 11 bases. Germline loops: CDR1 MDHEN, CDR2 SYDVKM. The sample providers were healthy Caucasian people from Russia, aged about 6 to 95. Each donor gave ten milliliters of peripheral blood. A sample-barcoded 5' primer and a J-beta primer mix were used in a second PCR of about 7 to 12 cycles. Using its own MiXCR run on the 5' RACE reads, TCRdb lists one record per CDR3 protein. The data hold 1.5 million to 2 million distinct CDR3 sequences, with 28% observed a single time. As for this clonotype: Its antigen is not identified.

The rearrangement uses TRBV28 and TRBJ1-4, with D unclear. The specimen sequenced was blood. The sequence was collected from a woman aged 25 to 45 in good health. The CDR3 here is CASSSFFGEKLFF. In nucleotides, the CDR3 is TGTGCCAGCAGTTCATTCTTTGGGGAAAAACTGTTTTTT.